The 14 T cell receptor beta chains listed next were all sequenced from one sample in a study of cytomegalovirus exposure and HLA in healthy donors. Sequencing was performed with immunoSEQ multiplex PCR; in TCRdb, only in-frame clones are kept and a portion is missing. The data contain about 200,000 clones, roughly 84% of them singletons. Sequencing used PBMCs. These receptors all stem from a woman between 18 and 29 years old in good health and CMV-seropositive.

This chain uses TRBV9 with TRBJ2-1, with 9 nucleotides matching TRBD2. The CDR3 is made up of 15 amino acids. Trimming cost V 5 bases and J 1 base; bases outside gene matches: 4. Germline V gene data show CDR1 as SGDLS and CDR2 as YYNGEE. This CDR3 is CASSQRGASYNEQFF. DNA of the CDR3: TGTGCCAGCAGTCAGCGGGGGGCATCCTACAATGAGCAGTTCTTC.

With regard to this clone: This specimen includes other DNA sequences encoding the same CDR3. The V gene is TRBV6-5, the J gene TRBJ1-2; 7 bases match TRBD1. Germline lookup yields CDR1 MNHEY and CDR2 SVGAGI. The V gene end was trimmed by 6 bases and the J gene end by 4 bases; junction bases not matched to a gene: 2. This CDR3 is 12 amino acids long. The CDR3 DNA sequence: TGTGCCAGCAGCCGGGACAGCTATGGCTACACCTTC. Its protein product is CASSRDSYGYTF.

The chain carries TRBV2 and TRBJ1-4, with a possible D match to TRBD1 (5 bases). This CDR3 contains 14 residues. V lost 4 bases, J lost 0 bases, and 6 bases lay in between. In germline, CDR1 is SNHLY, CDR2 FYNNEI. The chain's CDR3 is CASSGQTTNEKLFF. In nucleotides, the CDR3 is TGTGCCAGCAGTGGACAGACAACTAATGAAAAACTGTTTTTT.

This chain joins TRBV5-6 and TRBJ2-7, with 9 bases matching TRBD1. Germline-derived CDR1 and CDR2 are SGHDT and YYEEEE. The CDR3 contains 15 residues. The ends lost 6 bases at V and 4 bases at J; junction bases unmatched: 11. The CDR3 DNA sequence: TGTGCCAGCACACAAACGGCCGGACAGGGGTACGAGCAGTACTTC. Protein: CASTQTAGQGYEQYF. The variable domain in full, with the rest retrieved from reference TRBV5-6 and TRBJ2-7, is DAGVTQSPTHLIKTRGQQVTLRCSPKSGHDTVSWYQQALGQGPQFIFQYYEEEERQRGNFPDRFSGHQFPNYSSELNVNALLLGDSALYLCASTQTAGQGYEQYFGPGTRLTVT.

The chain couples TRBV4-2 to TRBJ1-1; D remains ambiguous. This CDR3 spans 15 amino acids. V was pared by 2 bases and J by 0 bases, with 10 bases between. The germline gives CDR1 LGHNA, CDR2 YNFKEQ. The CDR3 DNA reads as TGTGCCAGCAGCCAAAGGGAGGGTCTGAACACTGAAGCTTTCTTT. It yields the protein CASSQREGLNTEAFF.

The count of this clone is one. The rearrangement links TRBV28 to TRBJ2-7; D is uncertain. The CDR3 runs to 15 residues. V dropped 3 bases and J dropped 0 bases, with 12 bases sitting between them. Germline V gene lookup returns CDR1 MDHEN and CDR2 SYDVKM. The CDR3 spells CASSFLSVSSYEQYF. The CDR3 nucleotides are TGTGCCAGCAGTTTTTTATCGGTTAGCTCCTACGAGCAGTACTTC. The full variable domain, completed using reference TRBV28 and TRBJ2-7, is DVKVTQSSRYLVKRTGEKVFLECVQDMDHENMFWYRQDPGLGLRLIYFSYDVKMKEKGDIPEGYSVSREKKERFSLILESASTNQTSMYLCASSFLSVSSYEQYFGPGTRLTVT.

This rearrangement joins TRBV19 to TRBJ2-7; 12 nucleotides line up with TRBD2. This CDR3 contains 14 residues. The V gene's germline CDR1 is LNHDA and CDR2 SQIVND (reference sequence). V lost 6 bases to trimming and J lost 5 bases; unmatched junction nucleotides: 5. Here the CDR3 reads CASSGWTSGDEQYF. The CDR3 coding sequence is TGTGCCAGTAGCGGTTGGACTAGCGGGGACGAGCAGTACTTC.

The chain uses TRBV9 and TRBJ2-5, with TRBD1 identical over 8 bases. This CDR3 has 14 amino acids. Germline V gene data show CDR1 as SGDLS and CDR2 as YYNGEE. V gave up 4 bases and J gave up 3 bases; unmatched junction bases: 5. Written as DNA, the CDR3 is TGTGCCAGCAGCCCTTCGACAGGGGAAGAGACCCAGTACTTC. It specifies CASSPSTGEETQYF.

This chain links TRBV15 with TRBJ2-7, with D possibly being TRBD1 (5 bases). CDR3 length: 15 residues. The germline V gene encodes CDR1 LNHNV and CDR2 YYDKDF (reference sequence). Trimming cost V 1 base and J 3 bases, with 13 bases left between them. The chain's CDR3 is CATSRAFRADYEQYF. CDR3 nucleotide sequence: TGTGCCACCAGCAGAGCATTCAGGGCAGACTACGAGCAGTACTTC.

The chain employs TRBV28 and TRBJ1-4; 11 nucleotides match TRBD1. From germline, CDR1 is MDHEN and CDR2 SYDVKM. The ends lost 1 base at V and 0 bases at J; junction bases unmatched: 4. The CDR3 is 18 amino acids. CDR3 nucleotide sequence: TGTGCCAGCAGTTTATTGGGGACAGGGGGGTCAACTAATGAAAAACTGTTTTTT. This encodes CASSLLGTGGSTNEKLFF.

The rearrangement joins TRBV7-7 to TRBJ2-6, with no clear D. CDR1 is SSHAT and CDR2 is FNYEAQ in the germline V gene (reference sequence). Trimming removed 5 bases at V and 0 bases at J, with 5 bases between. This CDR3 spans 14 amino acids. This CDR3 is CASSPSSGANVLTF. The DNA for the CDR3 is TGTGCCAGCAGCCCCAGCTCTGGGGCCAACGTCCTGACTTTC.

This clone was observed once. This chain uses TRBV2 with TRBJ2-1; 7 nucleotides agree with TRBD2. The length of the CDR3 is 16 residues. Germline CDR1 reads SNHLY; CDR2 reads FYNNEI. Germline trimming cut 7 bases from V and 0 bases from J; bases unmatched to any gene: 9. CDR3 loop: CASMGTRESSYNEQFF. In DNA form, the CDR3 reads TGTGCCAGCATGGGGACGCGGGAGAGCTCCTACAATGAGCAGTTCTTC.

The chain couples TRBV7-8 to TRBJ1-5, with 8 bases fitting TRBD1. The germline gives CDR1 SGHVS, CDR2 FQNEAQ. The junction had 4 bases not matched to a gene; V was cut back by 4 bases and J by 2 bases. The CDR3 contains 15 residues. The DNA of the CDR3 is TGTGCCAGCAGCTCGGACAGGGTCGGCAATCAGCCCCAGCATTTT. Translated, it gives CASSSDRVGNQPQHF.

The J gene is TRBJ2-3, the V gene TRBV2; D is possibly TRBD1 (5 bases). Trimming took 5 bases from V and 6 from J, leaving 18 bases between them. The CDR3 has 15 amino acids. The germline CDR1 and CDR2 sequences are SNHLY and FYNNEI. The CDR3 region is CASSHPGLPWDTQYF. CDR3 DNA: TGTGCCAGCAGTCACCCAGGGCTACCTTGGGATACGCAGTATTTT.